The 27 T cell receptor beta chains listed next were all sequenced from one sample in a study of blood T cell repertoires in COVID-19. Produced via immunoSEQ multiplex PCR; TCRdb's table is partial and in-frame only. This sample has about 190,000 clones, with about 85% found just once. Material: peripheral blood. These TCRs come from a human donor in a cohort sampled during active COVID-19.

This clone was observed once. The CDR3 protein is CASSRQYSGNTIYF. The CDR3 region has the DNA TGTGCCAGCAGTCGACAGTACTCTGGAAACACCATATATTTT. This chain uses TRBV6-5 with TRBJ1-3, with D maybe TRBD1 (5 bases). Trimming took off 5 bases at V and 0 bases at J, with 8 bases between the two ends. Germline V lookup: CDR1 MNHEY, CDR2 SVGAGI. The CDR3 extends over 14 amino acids.

In DNA, the CDR3 is TGTGCCAGCAGGGGCCAGGGCCGTAATAACTATGGCTACACCTTC. This gives the protein CASRGQGRNNYGYTF. The chain couples TRBV3-1 (or the pseudogene TRBV3-2) to TRBJ1-2; tentative D call: TRBD1 (5 bases). Germline values: CDR1 LGHDT, CDR2 YNNKEL (reference sequence). CDR3 length equals 15 residues. The V end lost 6 bases, the J end lost 1 base, and 15 bases lay between the germline ends.

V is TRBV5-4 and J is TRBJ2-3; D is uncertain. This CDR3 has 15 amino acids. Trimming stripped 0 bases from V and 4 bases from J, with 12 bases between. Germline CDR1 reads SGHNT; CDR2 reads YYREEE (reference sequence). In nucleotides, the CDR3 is TGTGCCAGCAGCTTGGGTGGCATGGGCGCAGATACGCAGTATTTT. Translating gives CASSLGGMGADTQYF.

The CDR3 DNA is TGTGCCAGCAGCTTTGGGGGACAGGGTCAGCCCCAGCATTTT. It translates to CASSFGGQGQPQHF. This chain links TRBV5-6 with TRBJ1-5, with 9 positions matching TRBD1. Germline V gives CDR1 SGHDT, CDR2 YYEEEE. This CDR3 region has 14 residues. Trimming took 2 bases from V and 6 from J; bases not matched to a gene: 3.

For the CDR3, the DNA is TGTGCCAGCAGTTTTCTTGGGCCGGATGAGCAGTTCTTC. Translated, it gives CASSFLGPDEQFF. The chain couples TRBV27 to TRBJ2-1; D call uncertain. Germline assignment: CDR1 MNHEY and CDR2 SMNVEV (reference sequence). This CDR3 region has 13 residues. V was shortened by 3 bases and J by 8 bases, with 11 bases between the two germline ends.

The CDR3 reads CASSPDRGGTGELFF. CDR3 bases: TGTGCCAGCTCACCGGACAGGGGTGGCACCGGGGAGCTGTTTTTT. This chain links TRBV18 with TRBJ2-2; 9 bases map to TRBD1. The CDR3 is 15 residues long. The germline CDR1 and CDR2 sequences are KGHSH and LQKENI. Losses at the gene ends were 3 bases for V and 4 bases for J; bases not matched to a gene: 3.

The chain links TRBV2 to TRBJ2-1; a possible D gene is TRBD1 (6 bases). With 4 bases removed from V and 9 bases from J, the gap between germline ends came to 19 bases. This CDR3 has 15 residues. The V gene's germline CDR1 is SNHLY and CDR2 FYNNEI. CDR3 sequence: CASSGVPGVGGEQFF. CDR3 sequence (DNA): TGTGCCAGCAGTGGGGTTCCAGGGGTAGGTGGTGAGCAGTTCTTC.

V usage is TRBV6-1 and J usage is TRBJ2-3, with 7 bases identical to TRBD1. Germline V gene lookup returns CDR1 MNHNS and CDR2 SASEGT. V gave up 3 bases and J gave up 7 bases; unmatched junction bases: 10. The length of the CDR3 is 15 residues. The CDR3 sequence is CASSDPGQLVNTQYF. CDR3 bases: TGTGCCAGCAGTGATCCGGGACAGCTGGTAAATACGCAGTATTTT.

CDR3 sequence: CASSLRRSGETNTIYF. The CDR3, as DNA: TGTGCCAGCAGCTTACGGCGGTCGGGGGAGACGAACACCATATATTTT. This chain uses TRBV11-2 with TRBJ1-3; possible D gene TRBD1, 5 bases. Trimming cost V 2 bases and J 7 bases, with 18 bases left between them. This CDR3 has 16 amino acids. CDR1 and CDR2 from the germline V gene are SGHAT and FQNNGV.

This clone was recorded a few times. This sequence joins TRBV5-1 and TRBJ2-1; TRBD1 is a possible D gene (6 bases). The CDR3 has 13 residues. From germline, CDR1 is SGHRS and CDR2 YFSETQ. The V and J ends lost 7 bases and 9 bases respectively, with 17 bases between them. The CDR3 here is CASGDGIRGEQFF. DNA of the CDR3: TGCGCCAGCGGCGATGGGATCAGGGGTGAGCAGTTCTTC.

The CDR3 DNA is TGTGCCAGTCGGGGGGGGCGCGACACTGAAGCTTTCTTT. Translation gives CASRGGRDTEAFF. The J gene is TRBJ1-1, the V gene TRBV6-5; D might be TRBD1 (6 bases). The CDR3 is made up of 13 amino acids. Trimming stripped 9 bases from V and 3 bases from J, with 14 bases between. Germline V lookup: CDR1 MNHEY, CDR2 SVGAGI.

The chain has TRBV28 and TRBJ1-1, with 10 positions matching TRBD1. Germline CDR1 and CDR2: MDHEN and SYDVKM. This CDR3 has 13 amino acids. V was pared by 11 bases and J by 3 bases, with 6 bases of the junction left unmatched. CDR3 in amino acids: CAGSGTGDTEAFF. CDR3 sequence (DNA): TGTGCCGGGTCCGGGACAGGGGACACTGAAGCTTTCTTT.

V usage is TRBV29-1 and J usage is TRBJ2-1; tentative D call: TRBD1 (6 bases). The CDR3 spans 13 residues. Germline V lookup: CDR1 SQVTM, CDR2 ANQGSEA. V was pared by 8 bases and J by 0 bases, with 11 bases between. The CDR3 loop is CSSTRGSYNEQFF. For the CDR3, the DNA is TGCAGCTCTACCAGGGGCTCCTACAATGAGCAGTTCTTC.

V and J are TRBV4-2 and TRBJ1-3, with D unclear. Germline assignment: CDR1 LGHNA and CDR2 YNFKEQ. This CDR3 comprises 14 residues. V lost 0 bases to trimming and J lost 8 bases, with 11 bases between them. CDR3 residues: CASSQDRGLDTIYF. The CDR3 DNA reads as TGTGCCAGCAGCCAAGATCGAGGGTTGGACACCATATATTTT.

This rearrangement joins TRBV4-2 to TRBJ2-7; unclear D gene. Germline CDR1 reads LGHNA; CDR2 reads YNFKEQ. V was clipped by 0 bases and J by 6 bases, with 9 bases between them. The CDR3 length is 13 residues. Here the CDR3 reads CASSQDRYIEQYF. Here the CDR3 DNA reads TGTGCCAGCAGCCAAGACAGGTACATCGAGCAGTACTTC.

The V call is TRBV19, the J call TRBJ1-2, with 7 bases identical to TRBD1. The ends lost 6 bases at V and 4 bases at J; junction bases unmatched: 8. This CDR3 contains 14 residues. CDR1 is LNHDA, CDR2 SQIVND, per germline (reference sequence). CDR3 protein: CASRPTGFPYGYTF. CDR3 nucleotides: TGTGCCAGTAGACCGACAGGGTTCCCCTATGGCTACACCTTC.

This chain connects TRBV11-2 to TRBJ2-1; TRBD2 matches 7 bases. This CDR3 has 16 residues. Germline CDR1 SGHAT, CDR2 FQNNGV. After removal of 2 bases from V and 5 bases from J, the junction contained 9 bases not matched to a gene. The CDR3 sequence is CASSLSLGGGDNEQFF. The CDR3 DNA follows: TGTGCCAGCAGCTTAAGTCTAGGCGGGGGAGACAATGAGCAGTTCTTC.

CDR3 residues: CASSLAGQGRTEAFF. CDR3 bases: TGTGCCAGCAGCTTAGCGGGACAGGGTAGGACTGAAGCTTTCTTT. The chain combines TRBV7-2 with TRBJ1-1, with TRBD1 identical over 9 bases. Trimming at V came to 0 bases and at J to 5 bases, leaving 4 bases not matched to a gene. The germline CDR1 and CDR2 sequences are SGHTA and FQGNSA. The CDR3 length is 15 residues.

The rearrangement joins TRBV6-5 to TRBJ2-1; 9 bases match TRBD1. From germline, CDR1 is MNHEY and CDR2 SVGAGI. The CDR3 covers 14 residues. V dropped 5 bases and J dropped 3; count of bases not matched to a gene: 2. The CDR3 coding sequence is TGTGCCAGCAGTCCGGGACAGGGCTACAATGAGCAGTTCTTC. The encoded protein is CASSPGQGYNEQFF.

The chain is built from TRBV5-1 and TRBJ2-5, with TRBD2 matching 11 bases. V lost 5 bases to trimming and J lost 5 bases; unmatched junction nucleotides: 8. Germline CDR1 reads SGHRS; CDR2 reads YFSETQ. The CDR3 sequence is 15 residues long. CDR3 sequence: CASSPSGGRGETQYF. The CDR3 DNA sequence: TGCGCCAGCAGTCCTAGCGGGGGGCGCGGGGAGACCCAGTACTTC.

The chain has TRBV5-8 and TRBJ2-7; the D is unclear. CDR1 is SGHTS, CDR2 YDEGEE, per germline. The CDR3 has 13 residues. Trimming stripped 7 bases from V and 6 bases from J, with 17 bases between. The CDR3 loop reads CASSLTRVGEQYF. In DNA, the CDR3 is TGTGCCAGCTCCCTTACCCGGGTTGGCGAGCAGTACTTC.

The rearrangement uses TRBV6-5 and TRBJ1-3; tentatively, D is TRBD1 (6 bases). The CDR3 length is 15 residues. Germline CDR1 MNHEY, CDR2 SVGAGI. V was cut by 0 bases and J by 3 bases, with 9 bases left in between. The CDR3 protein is CASSYSSRGGNTIYF. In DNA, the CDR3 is TGTGCCAGCAGTTACTCGAGCAGGGGTGGAAACACCATATATTTT.

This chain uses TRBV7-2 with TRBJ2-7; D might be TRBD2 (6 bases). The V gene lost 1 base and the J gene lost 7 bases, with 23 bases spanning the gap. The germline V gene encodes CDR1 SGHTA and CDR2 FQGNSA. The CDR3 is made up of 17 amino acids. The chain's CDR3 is CASSLDVADRPLREQYF. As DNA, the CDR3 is TGTGCCAGCAGCTTAGACGTAGCGGATAGACCCCTACGAGAGCAGTACTTC.

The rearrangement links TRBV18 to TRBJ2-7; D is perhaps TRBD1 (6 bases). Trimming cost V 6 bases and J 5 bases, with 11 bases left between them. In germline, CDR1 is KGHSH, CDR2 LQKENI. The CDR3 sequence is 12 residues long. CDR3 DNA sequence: TGTGCCAGCTCCCCTAAGGGGGACGAGCAGTACTTC. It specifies CASSPKGDEQYF.

This chain's CDR3 is CATSRGLAASTDTQYF. Here the CDR3 DNA reads TGTGCCACCAGCAGAGGCCTAGCGGCTAGCACAGATACGCAGTATTTT. The chain employs TRBV15 and TRBJ2-3; TRBD2 aligns across 7 bases. The CDR3 has 16 residues. Germline V gene lookup returns CDR1 LNHNV and CDR2 YYDKDF (reference sequence). V trimming: 1 base; J trimming: 0 bases; junction bases outside the gene matches: 4.

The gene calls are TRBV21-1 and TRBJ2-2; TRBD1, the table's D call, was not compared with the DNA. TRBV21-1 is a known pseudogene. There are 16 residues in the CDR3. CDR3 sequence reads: CASSRLDRENTGELFF. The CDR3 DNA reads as TGTGCCAGCAGCAGACTAGACAGGGAAAACACCGGGGAGCTGTTTTTT.

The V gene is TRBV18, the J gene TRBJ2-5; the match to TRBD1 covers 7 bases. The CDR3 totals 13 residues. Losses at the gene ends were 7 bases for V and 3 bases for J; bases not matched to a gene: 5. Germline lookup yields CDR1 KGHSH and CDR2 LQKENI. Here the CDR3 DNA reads TGTGCCAGCTGTAGGGACAGCGAAGAGACCCAGTACTTC. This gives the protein CASCRDSEETQYF.